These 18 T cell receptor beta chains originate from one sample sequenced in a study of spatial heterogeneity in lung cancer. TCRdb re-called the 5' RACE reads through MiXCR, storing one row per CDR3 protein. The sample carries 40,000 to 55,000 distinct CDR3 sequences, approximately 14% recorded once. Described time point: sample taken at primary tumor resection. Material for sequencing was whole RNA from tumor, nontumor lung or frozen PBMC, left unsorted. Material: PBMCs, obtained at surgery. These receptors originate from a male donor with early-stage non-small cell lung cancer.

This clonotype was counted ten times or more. CDR3 nucleotides: TGTGCCAGCAGCTACTCCGGGCCTCCGGAGGTCGATGAGCAGTTCTTC. This sequence encodes CASSYSGPPEVDEQFF. This rearrangement joins TRBV9 to TRBJ2-1; weak D call: TRBD2 (5 bases). This CDR3 comprises 16 residues. Trimming stripped 4 bases from V and 8 bases from J, with 22 bases between. The germline gives CDR1 SGDLS, CDR2 YYNGEE.

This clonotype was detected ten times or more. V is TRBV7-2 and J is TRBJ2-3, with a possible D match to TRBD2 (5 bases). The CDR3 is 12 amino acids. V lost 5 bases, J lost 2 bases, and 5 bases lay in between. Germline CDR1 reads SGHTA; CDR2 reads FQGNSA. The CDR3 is CASSRDTDTQYF. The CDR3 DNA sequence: TGTGCCAGCAGCCGGGACACAGATACGCAGTATTTT.

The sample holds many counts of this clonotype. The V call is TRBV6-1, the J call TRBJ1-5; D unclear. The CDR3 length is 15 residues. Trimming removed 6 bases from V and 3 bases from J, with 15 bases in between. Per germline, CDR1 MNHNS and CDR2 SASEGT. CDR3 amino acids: CASSVEGLNNQPQHF. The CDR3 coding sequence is TGTGCCAGCAGCGTTGAAGGGTTGAACAATCAGCCCCAGCATTTT.

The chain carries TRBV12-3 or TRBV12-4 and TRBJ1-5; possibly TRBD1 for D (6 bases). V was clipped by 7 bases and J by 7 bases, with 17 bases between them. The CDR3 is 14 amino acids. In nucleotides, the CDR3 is TGTGCCAGCACCCAGGCCAACAGGGAGCAGCCCCAGCATTTT. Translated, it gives CASTQANREQPQHF.

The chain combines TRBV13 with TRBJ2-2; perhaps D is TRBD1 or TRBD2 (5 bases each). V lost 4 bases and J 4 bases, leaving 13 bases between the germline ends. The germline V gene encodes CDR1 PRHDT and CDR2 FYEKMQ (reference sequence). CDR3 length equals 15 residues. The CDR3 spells CASSSRDGFTGELFF. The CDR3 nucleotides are TGTGCCAGCAGCTCACGGGACGGATTCACCGGGGAGCTGTTTTTT.

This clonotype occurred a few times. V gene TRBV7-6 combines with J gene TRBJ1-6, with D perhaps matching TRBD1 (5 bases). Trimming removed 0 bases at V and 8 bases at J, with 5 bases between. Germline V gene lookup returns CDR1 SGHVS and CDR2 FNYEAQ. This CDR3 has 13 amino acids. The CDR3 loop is CASSLAGDSPLHF. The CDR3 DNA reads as TGTGCCAGCAGCTTAGCGGGGGATTCACCCCTCCACTTT.

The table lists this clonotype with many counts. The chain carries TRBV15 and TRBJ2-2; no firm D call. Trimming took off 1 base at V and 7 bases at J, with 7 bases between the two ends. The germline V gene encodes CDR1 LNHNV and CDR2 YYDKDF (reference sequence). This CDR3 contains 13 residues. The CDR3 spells CATSRGGNGELFF. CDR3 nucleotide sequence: TGTGCCACCAGCAGAGGGGGAAACGGGGAGCTGTTTTTT.

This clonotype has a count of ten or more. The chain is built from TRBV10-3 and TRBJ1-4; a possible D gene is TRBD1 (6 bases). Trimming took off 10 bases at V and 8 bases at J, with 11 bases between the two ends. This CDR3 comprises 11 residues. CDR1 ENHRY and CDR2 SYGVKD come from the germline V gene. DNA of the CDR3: TGTGCCACCAAGGGGGAAGAAAAACTGTTTTTT. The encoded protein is CATKGEEKLFF.

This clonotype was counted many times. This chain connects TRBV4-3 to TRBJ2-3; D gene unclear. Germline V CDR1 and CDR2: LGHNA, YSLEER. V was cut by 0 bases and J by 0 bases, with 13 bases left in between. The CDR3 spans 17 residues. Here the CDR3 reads CASSQDWGTTSTDTQYF. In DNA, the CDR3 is TGCGCCAGCAGCCAAGACTGGGGAACGACTAGCACAGATACGCAGTATTTT.

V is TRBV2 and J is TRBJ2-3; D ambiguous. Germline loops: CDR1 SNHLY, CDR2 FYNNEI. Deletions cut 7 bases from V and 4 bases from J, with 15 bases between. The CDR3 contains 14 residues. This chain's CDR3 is CASIEDAQSDTQYF. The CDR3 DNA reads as TGTGCCAGCATTGAGGATGCCCAATCAGATACGCAGTATTTT.

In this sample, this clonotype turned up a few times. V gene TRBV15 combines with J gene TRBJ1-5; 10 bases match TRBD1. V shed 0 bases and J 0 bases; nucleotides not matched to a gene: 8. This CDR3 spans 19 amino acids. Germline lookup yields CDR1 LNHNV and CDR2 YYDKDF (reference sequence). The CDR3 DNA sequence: TGTGCCACCAGCAGAGATCTGGGGACAGGGGTGGATAGCAATCAGCCCCAGCATTTT. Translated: CATSRDLGTGVDSNQPQHF.

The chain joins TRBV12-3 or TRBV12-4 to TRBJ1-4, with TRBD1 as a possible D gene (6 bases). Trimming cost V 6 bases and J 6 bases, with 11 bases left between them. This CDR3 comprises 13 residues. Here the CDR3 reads CASREDSHEKLFF. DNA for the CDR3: TGTGCCAGCAGGGAGGACAGTCATGAAAAACTGTTTTTT.

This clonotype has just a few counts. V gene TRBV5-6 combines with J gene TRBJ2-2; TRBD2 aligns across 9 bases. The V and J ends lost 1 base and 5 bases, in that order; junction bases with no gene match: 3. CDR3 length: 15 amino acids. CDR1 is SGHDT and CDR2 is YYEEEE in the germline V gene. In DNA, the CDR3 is TGTGCCAGCAGCTTGTTGGGACTAGCTACCGGGGAGCTGTTTTTT. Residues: CASSLLGLATGELFF.

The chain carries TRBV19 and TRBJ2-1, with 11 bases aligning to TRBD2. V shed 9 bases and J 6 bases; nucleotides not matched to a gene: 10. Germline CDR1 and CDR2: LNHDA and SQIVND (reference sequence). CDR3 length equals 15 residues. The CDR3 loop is CASQPLAGGINEQFF. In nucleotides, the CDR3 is TGTGCCAGCCAGCCCTTAGCGGGAGGGATCAATGAGCAGTTCTTC.

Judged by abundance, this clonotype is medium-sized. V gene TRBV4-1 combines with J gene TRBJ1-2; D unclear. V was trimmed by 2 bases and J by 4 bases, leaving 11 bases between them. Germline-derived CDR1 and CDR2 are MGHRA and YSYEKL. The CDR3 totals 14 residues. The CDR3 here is CASSQPLNFYGYTF. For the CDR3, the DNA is TGCGCCAGCAGCCAACCACTTAACTTCTATGGCTACACCTTC.

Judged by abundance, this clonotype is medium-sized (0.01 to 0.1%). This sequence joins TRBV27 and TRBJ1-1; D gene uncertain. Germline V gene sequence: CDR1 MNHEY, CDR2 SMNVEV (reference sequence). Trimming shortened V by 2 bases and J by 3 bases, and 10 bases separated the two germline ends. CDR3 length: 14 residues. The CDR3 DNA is TGTGCCAGCAGTTTAGGAAGGGAGGACACTGAAGCTTTCTTT. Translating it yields CASSLGREDTEAFF.

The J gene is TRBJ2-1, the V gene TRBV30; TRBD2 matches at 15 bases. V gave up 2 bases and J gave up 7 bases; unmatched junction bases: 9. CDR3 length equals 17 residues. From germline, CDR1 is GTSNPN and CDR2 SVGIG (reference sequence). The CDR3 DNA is TGTGCCTGGAGTCACCCGGGACTAGCGGGAGGAACTAATGAGCAGTTCTTC. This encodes CAWSHPGLAGGTNEQFF.

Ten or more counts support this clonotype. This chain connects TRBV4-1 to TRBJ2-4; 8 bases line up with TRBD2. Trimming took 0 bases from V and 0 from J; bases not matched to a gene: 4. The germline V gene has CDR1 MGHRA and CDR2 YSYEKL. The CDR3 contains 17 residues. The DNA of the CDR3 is TGCGCCAGCAGCCAAGAGTCGCTAGCGGGAGCCAAAAACATTCAGTACTTC. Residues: CASSQESLAGAKNIQYF.